This TCR beta chain originates from a study of spatial heterogeneity in lung cancer. TCRdb redid the calling of the 5' RACE reads with MiXCR, one entry per CDR3 protein. Of 12,000 to 15,000 distinct CDR3 sequences in the sample, roughly 6.6% were seen once. Regarding the study as a whole: It was found that expanded intratumoral alpha and beta TCR counts tracked tumor mutation counts.

This clonotype came up many times. Its antigen is not identified. The CDR3 is 13 residues long. Germline-derived CDR1 and CDR2 are SGHDT and YYEEEE. V lost 4 bases and J lost 2, with 7 bases in between. Time point indicated: sample taken at primary tumor resection. Patients with untreated early-stage non-small cell lung cancer, numbering 72, were the donors. Sequencing used lung tumor tissue, obtained at surgery. The chain links TRBV5-6 to TRBJ1-5; no clear D gene. The sequence was obtained from a male donor with early-stage non-small cell lung cancer. The CDR3 bases are TGTGCCAGCAGCCTTCGCGGCAATCAGCCCCAGCATTTT. Translating gives CASSLRGNQPQHF.